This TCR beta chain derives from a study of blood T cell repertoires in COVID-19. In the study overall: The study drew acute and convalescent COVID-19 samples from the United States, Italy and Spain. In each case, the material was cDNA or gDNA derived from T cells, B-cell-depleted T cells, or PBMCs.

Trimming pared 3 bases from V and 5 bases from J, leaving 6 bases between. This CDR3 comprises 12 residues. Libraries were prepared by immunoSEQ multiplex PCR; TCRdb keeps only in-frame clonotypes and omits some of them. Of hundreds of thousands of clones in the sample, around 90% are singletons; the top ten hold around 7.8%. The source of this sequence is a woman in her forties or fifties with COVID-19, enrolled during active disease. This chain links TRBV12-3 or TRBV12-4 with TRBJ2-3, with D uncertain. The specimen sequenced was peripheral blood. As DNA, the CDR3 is TGTGCCAGCAGTTTCCCAGTAGATACGCAGTATTTT. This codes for CASSFPVDTQYF.